This TCR beta chain is drawn from a study of T cells after yellow fever vaccination. The study's findings and limits: Shared CD4/CD8 clonotypes were a small share, likely from convergent recombination. The presence of abundant clonotypes contaminating from the bulk population was possible in FACS-sorted repertoires. Post-booster reappearance was seen for most primary-vaccination clones (around 96% CD4, 75% to 90% CD8).

V was trimmed by 1 base and J by 0 bases, leaving 10 bases between them. CDR3 length: 17 amino acids. Germline CDR1 is LGHNA and CDR2 is YSLEER. A universal primer site and UMIs were added as TCR cDNA was made by 5'RACE template switching. TCRdb reprocessed the 5' RACE reads via MiXCR and lists one record per CDR3 protein. The repertoire includes a few hundred thousand distinct CDR3 sequences, around 7% of them detected once, and about 18% sits in the top ten. The sample holds many counts of this clonotype. The antigen is not known. The sequencing used PBMCs, collected roughly 46 days after the first yellow fever vaccination. The chain links TRBV4-3 to TRBJ2-6; TRBD1 might be the D (5 bases). The source is a man younger than 35 who received the YFV17D yellow fever vaccine. CDR3 amino acids: CASSQGPGHSGANVLTF. CDR3 DNA sequence: TGCGCCAGCAGCCAAGGTCCAGGGCACTCTGGGGCCAACGTCCTGACTTTC.